Presented here are 24 T cell receptor beta chains from one specimen sequenced in a study of long-term antiretroviral therapy in people with HIV. Running of the v3.0 immunoSEQ assay took place at survey level. The method was immunoSEQ multiplex PCR; TCRdb's version includes in-frame clones alone and lacks a portion of them. The repertoire holds tens of thousands of clones, with about 83% as singletons. This sample comprised unsorted PBMCs, obtained 4.8 to 5 years after starting antiretroviral therapy. Receptor source: a man aged 35-49 years with HIV.

The chain is built from TRBV5-4 and TRBJ1-6, with 10 bases that match TRBD1. CDR1 is SGHNT and CDR2 is YYREEE in the germline V gene (reference sequence). The length of the CDR3 is 20 residues. V gave up 2 bases and J gave up 0 bases; unmatched junction bases: 11. In DNA, the CDR3 is TGTGCCAGCAGCTTAGGCCGGGACAGGGGTTCGAGCTCCTATAATTCACCCCTCCACTTT. It specifies CASSLGRDRGSSSYNSPLHF.

The chain links TRBV15 to TRBJ1-2; D is ambiguous. The CDR3 is made up of 13 amino acids. Per the germline V gene, CDR1 is LNHNV and CDR2 is YYDKDF (reference sequence). Trimming took off 4 bases at V and 7 bases at J, with 13 bases between the two ends. CDR3 protein: CATSTDRWSGYTF. CDR3 nucleotides: TGTGCCACCAGCACGGACCGGTGGAGTGGCTACACCTTC.

V usage is TRBV2 and J usage is TRBJ2-3, with 7 positions matching TRBD1. Trimming at V came to 6 bases and at J to 3 bases, leaving 12 bases not matched to a gene. Germline CDR1 reads SNHLY; CDR2 reads FYNNEI. This CDR3 has 16 amino acids. DNA of the CDR3: TGTGCCAGCAGCGACTCTCCGGGACAGAGGACAGATACGCAGTATTTT. Its protein is CASSDSPGQRTDTQYF.

The genes are TRBV6-5 and TRBJ2-1, with TRBD1 identical over 7 bases. Trimming cost V 4 bases and J 0 bases; bases outside gene matches: 3. The CDR3 contains 15 residues. Germline CDR1 reads MNHEY; CDR2 reads SVGAGI. The CDR3 spells CASSLDRTSYNEQFF. The CDR3, as DNA: TGTGCCAGCAGTTTGGACAGGACCTCCTACAATGAGCAGTTCTTC.

This clone was seen once. V usage is TRBV19 and J usage is TRBJ1-1, with D unclear. This CDR3 has 11 residues. CDR1 and CDR2 (germline): LNHDA, SQIVND (reference sequence). V dropped 7 bases and J dropped 4 bases, with 7 bases sitting between them. In nucleotides, the CDR3 is TGTGCCAGTAATCTTGCCACTGAAGCTTTCTTT. Protein: CASNLATEAFF.

This chain uses TRBV6-6 with TRBJ2-6; D gene unclear. V was trimmed by 9 bases and J by 0 bases, leaving 12 bases between them. This CDR3 region has 15 residues. CDR1 and CDR2 from the germline V gene are MNHNY and SVGAGI (reference sequence). CDR3 DNA: TGTGCCAGTTTTGACGCGCCCTCTGGGGCCAACGTCCTGACTTTC. This encodes CASFDAPSGANVLTF.

This chain joins TRBV15 and TRBJ2-1; D may be TRBD1 (5 bases). This CDR3 is 16 amino acids long. Per the germline V gene, CDR1 is LNHNV and CDR2 is YYDKDF (reference sequence). The V end lost 3 bases, the J end lost 3 bases, and 15 bases lay between the germline ends. CDR3 residues: CATSSPHPGFYNEQFF. CDR3 nucleotides: TGTGCCACCAGCAGCCCACACCCAGGGTTCTACAATGAGCAGTTCTTC.

The rearrangement uses TRBV12-5 and TRBJ2-3; the D gene is possibly TRBD2 (6 bases). The germline V and J ends were trimmed by 3 bases and 2 bases, with 9 bases remaining between them. The CDR3 contains 14 residues. Germline V lookup: CDR1 LGHNT, CDR2 FRNRAP. DNA of the CDR3: TGTGCTAGTGGTTTCGCGGGAATCACAGATACGCAGTATTTT. It encodes CASGFAGITDTQYF.

This chain uses TRBV5-8 with TRBJ2-1; tentatively, D is TRBD1 (6 bases). The CDR3 consists of 16 residues. Per germline, CDR1 SGHTS and CDR2 YDEGEE. The V end was cut by 3 bases, the J end by 3 bases, with 16 bases between. CDR3 protein: CASSSGTYQIYNEQFF. The CDR3 DNA reads as TGTGCCAGCAGCTCCGGGACATATCAAATCTACAATGAGCAGTTCTTC. The full variable domain, completed using reference TRBV5-8 and TRBJ2-1, is EAGVTQSPTHLIKTRGQQATLRCSPISGHTSVYWYQQALGLGLQFLLWYDEGEERNRGNFPPRFSGRQFPNYSSELNVNALELEDSALYLCASSSGTYQIYNEQFFGPGTRLTVL.

In the case of this clone: Other DNA sequences from this sample encode an identical CDR3 as well. The rearrangement joins TRBV18 to TRBJ1-1, with 9 bases matching TRBD1. The CDR3 is 14 amino acids. V shed 3 bases and J 3 bases; nucleotides not matched to a gene: 2. Germline loops: CDR1 KGHSH, CDR2 LQKENI. The CDR3 region has the DNA TGTGCCAGCTCACCCCGGACAGGGGACACTGAAGCTTTCTTT. Its protein is CASSPRTGDTEAFF.

This sequence joins TRBV23-1 and TRBJ1-5; D gene uncertain. TRBV23-1 is given ORF status, its function remaining uncertain. V dropped 7 bases and J dropped 7 bases, with 17 bases sitting between them. The CDR3 loop spans 14 amino acids. The CDR3 is CASIPWDKKQPQHF. In DNA form, the CDR3 reads TGCGCCAGCATTCCCTGGGATAAGAAGCAGCCCCAGCATTTT.

V usage is TRBV7-9 and J usage is TRBJ2-7; D remains unclear. The germline V gene encodes CDR1 SEHNR and CDR2 FQNEAQ (reference sequence). This CDR3 is 13 amino acids long. Trimming took 1 base from V and 3 from J, leaving 7 bases between them. The DNA of the CDR3 is TGTGCCAGCAGCTTAGGCAATGTCTACGAGCAGTACTTC. This sequence encodes CASSLGNVYEQYF.

The chain recombines TRBV2 with TRBJ1-4; D not certain. CDR1 is SNHLY, CDR2 FYNNEI, per germline. There are 14 residues in the CDR3. V was trimmed by 4 bases and J by 2 bases, leaving 8 bases between them. The CDR3, as DNA: TGTGCCAGCAGTGCGGAAGGGACTAATGAAAAACTGTTTTTT. Its protein is CASSAEGTNEKLFF.

The V call is TRBV5-5, the J call TRBJ1-4; possible D gene TRBD1, 6 bases. Trimming cost V 4 bases and J 7 bases, with 17 bases left between them. CDR1 is SGHKS and CDR2 is YYEKEE in the germline V gene (reference sequence). The CDR3 length is 15 residues. CDR3 sequence (DNA): TGTGCCAGCAGCGACCCGAGCAGGGGAGGTGAAAAACTGTTTTTT. This translates into CASSDPSRGGEKLFF. The variable domain in full, with the rest retrieved from reference TRBV5-5 and TRBJ1-4, is DAGVTQSPTHLIKTRGQQVTLRCSPISGHKSVSWYQQVLGQGPQFIFQYYEKEERGRGNFPDRFSARQFPNYSSELNVNALLLGDSALYLCASSDPSRGGEKLFFGSGTQLSVL.

Of note for this clone: The same CDR3 also results from other DNA sequences found in this sample. The chain uses TRBV9 and TRBJ2-1, with 8 bases aligning to TRBD2. Trimming cost V 2 bases and J 1 base; bases outside gene matches: 5. The germline CDR1 and CDR2 sequences are SGDLS and YYNGEE. CDR3 length: 16 residues. The CDR3 spells CASSVGGGSSYNEQFF. The CDR3 nucleotides read TGTGCCAGCAGCGTCGGCGGGGGGAGTTCCTACAATGAGCAGTTCTTC.

The rearrangement links TRBV5-4 to TRBJ2-5; D tentatively fits TRBD1 or TRBD2 (6 bases each). Trimming took 3 bases from V and 1 from J, leaving 13 bases between them. The germline V gene has CDR1 SGHNT and CDR2 YYREEE (reference sequence). CDR3 size: 15 residues. The CDR3 region is CASSSQQGLQETQYF. The DNA of the CDR3 is TGTGCCAGCAGCTCCCAACAGGGACTCCAAGAGACCCAGTACTTC.

The V call is TRBV5-1, the J call TRBJ2-3, with a possible D match to TRBD1 (5 bases). The CDR3 loop spans 15 amino acids. Germline lookup yields CDR1 SGHRS and CDR2 YFSETQ. Between the trimmed V and J ends, which lost 0 bases and 6 bases, there was a span of 14 bases. The CDR3 bases are TGCGCCAGCAGCTTGGGGCAGGGTCAGATGGATACGCAGTATTTT. Translation gives CASSLGQGQMDTQYF.

J is TRBJ2-5 and V is TRBV5-1; 7 bases fit TRBD2. Germline V gene lookup returns CDR1 SGHRS and CDR2 YFSETQ. V trimming: 0 bases; J trimming: 3 bases; junction bases outside the gene matches: 8. This CDR3 region has 16 residues. The CDR3 bases are TGCGCCAGCAGCTTGGCAGCGGGACCTGGGGAAGAGACCCAGTACTTC. This codes for CASSLAAGPGEETQYF.

The gene calls are TRBV6-6 and TRBJ2-5, with TRBD1 as a possible D gene (6 bases). Germline V CDR1 and CDR2: MNHNY, SVGAGI (reference sequence). This CDR3 comprises 13 residues. The CDR3 is CGTGHGNEETQYF. The CDR3 coding sequence is TGTGGTACGGGACACGGAAACGAAGAGACCCAGTACTTC.

The chain has TRBV29-1 and TRBJ2-1, with D uncertain. This CDR3 has 12 residues. From germline, CDR1 is SQVTM and CDR2 ANQGSEA. V was cut by 4 bases and J by 15 bases, with 19 bases left in between. In DNA form, the CDR3 reads TGCAGCGTTGGTATCGGCCCCCGAGTACGGTTCTTC. Encoded protein: CSVGIGPRVRFF.

The chain has TRBV30 and TRBJ2-5; TRBD1 might be the D (6 bases). Trimming took off 0 bases at V and 5 bases at J, with 10 bases between the two ends. The CDR3 loop spans 13 amino acids. Germline values: CDR1 GTSNPN, CDR2 SVGIG (reference sequence). In DNA, the CDR3 is TGTGCCTGGAGTGTAGGGGGTAAGGAGACCCAGTACTTC. This codes for CAWSVGGKETQYF. Full variable domain (outside the CDR3, taken from reference TRBV30 and TRBJ2-5): SQTIHQWPATLVQPVGSPLSLECTVEGTSNPNLYWYRQAAGRGLQLLFYSVGIGQISSEVPQNLSASRPQDRQFILSSKKLLLSDSGFYLCAWSVGGKETQYFGPGTRLLVL.

The CDR3, as DNA: TGTGCCAGCAGTGGGGACAGGCTTTACGAGCAGTACTTC. The encoded protein is CASSGDRLYEQYF. This chain uses TRBV2 with TRBJ2-7, with 8 nucleotides matching TRBD1. CDR1 SNHLY and CDR2 FYNNEI come from the germline V gene. V dropped 4 bases and J dropped 4; count of bases not matched to a gene: 3. CDR3 length: 13 amino acids.

The chain carries TRBV15 and TRBJ2-3, with 10 nucleotides matching TRBD2. Germline trimming cut 6 bases from V and 1 base from J; bases unmatched to any gene: 7. This CDR3 has 16 residues. Germline lookup yields CDR1 LNHNV and CDR2 YYDKDF (reference sequence). CDR3 coding DNA: TGTGCCACCAGTCGCTCTGGACTAGCGGGCACAGATACGCAGTATTTT. Amino acids: CATSRSGLAGTDTQYF.

This clone was seen more than once but under ten times. The chain uses TRBV6-5 and TRBJ2-7, with D tentatively TRBD1 (5 bases). The V gene lost 0 bases and the J gene lost 0 bases, with 9 bases spanning the gap. The CDR3 totals 15 residues. CDR1 MNHEY and CDR2 SVGAGI come from the germline V gene. CDR3 nucleotide sequence: TGTGCCAGCAGTTACTCCCGGACAACCTCCTACGAGCAGTACTTC. Its protein product is CASSYSRTTSYEQYF.